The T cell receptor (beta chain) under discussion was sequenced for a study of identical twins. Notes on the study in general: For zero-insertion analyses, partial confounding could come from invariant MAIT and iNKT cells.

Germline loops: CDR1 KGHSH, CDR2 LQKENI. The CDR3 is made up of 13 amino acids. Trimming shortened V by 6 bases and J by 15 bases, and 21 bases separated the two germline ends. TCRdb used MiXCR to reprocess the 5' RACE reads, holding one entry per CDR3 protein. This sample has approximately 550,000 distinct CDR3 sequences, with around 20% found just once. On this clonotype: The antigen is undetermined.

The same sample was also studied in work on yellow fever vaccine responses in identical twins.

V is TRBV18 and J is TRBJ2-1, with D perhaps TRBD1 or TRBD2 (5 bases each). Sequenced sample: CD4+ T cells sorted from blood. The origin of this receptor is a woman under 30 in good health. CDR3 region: CASSPGTVQRGFF. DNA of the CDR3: TGTGCCAGCTCCCCCGGGACGGTTCAAAGGGGGTTCTTC.